This T cell receptor beta chain was captured in a study of Tregs in tolerant kidney transplant recipients. General study results and limits: Tregs expanded with activated donor B cells seemed most donor-specific. Nucleotide sequences could not be compared across some patients' samples due to primer changes.

Using immunoSEQ multiplex PCR, the repertoire was profiled, and TCRdb retains in-frame clones only, with some absent. The sample lists 50,000 to 75,000 clones; over 75% were seen once. Concerning this clone: Antigen: not known.

Unstimulated regulatory T cells (CD4+CD25+CD127-), CD4+CD25- non-regulatory cells, CD4 and CD8 cells were FACS-sorted from thawed PBMCs. Germline V gene lookup returns CDR1 MGHRA and CDR2 YSYEKL. V shed 3 bases, J shed 5 bases, and the junction held 15 bases outside the gene matches. CDR3 length: 18 residues. The sequence was obtained from a human donor who received a combined kidney and bone marrow transplant. The chain recombines TRBV4-1 with TRBJ2-5, with TRBD1 matching over 10 bases. The material was Tregs from blood, obtained before the transplant. The CDR3 bases are TGCGCCAGCAGCCAGCAGGGTGTGACAGGGGGCGCCCGGGAGACCCAGTACTTC. Its translation is CASSQQGVTGGARETQYF.